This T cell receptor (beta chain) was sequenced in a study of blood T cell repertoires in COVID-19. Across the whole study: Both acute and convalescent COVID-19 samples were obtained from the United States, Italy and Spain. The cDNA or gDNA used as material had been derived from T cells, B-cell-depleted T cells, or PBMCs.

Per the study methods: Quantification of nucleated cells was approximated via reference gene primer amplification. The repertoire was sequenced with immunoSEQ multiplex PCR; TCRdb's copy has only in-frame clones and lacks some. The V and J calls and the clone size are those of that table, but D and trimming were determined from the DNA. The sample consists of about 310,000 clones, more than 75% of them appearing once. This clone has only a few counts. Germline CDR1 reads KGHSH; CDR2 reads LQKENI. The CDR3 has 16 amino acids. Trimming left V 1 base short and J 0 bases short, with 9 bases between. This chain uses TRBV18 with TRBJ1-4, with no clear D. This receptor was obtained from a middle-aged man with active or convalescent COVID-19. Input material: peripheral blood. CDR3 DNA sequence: TGTGCCAGCTCACCACAGCGAGGCACAACTAATGAAAAACTGTTTTTT. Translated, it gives CASSPQRGTTNEKLFF.